These 4 T cell receptor beta chains share one sample of origin, sequenced in a study of monozygotic twins with cystic fibrosis. Clones were read by immunoSEQ multiplex PCR, and TCRdb kept only the in-frame ones, dropping some. The data hold some 20,000 clones, with about 83% observed a single time. Sequenced sample: blood. All receptors derive from a woman in her twenties or thirties with cystic fibrosis.

The chain carries TRBV7-8 and TRBJ2-1; TRBD2 aligns across 9 bases. Germline V lookup: CDR1 SGHVS, CDR2 FQNEAQ. The CDR3 consists of 15 residues. The ends lost 5 bases at V and 9 bases at J; junction bases unmatched: 11. The CDR3 here is CASSPLAGPKAEQFF. CDR3 nucleotide sequence: TGTGCCAGCAGCCCGCTAGCGGGGCCCAAGGCTGAGCAGTTCTTC.

This chain uses TRBV6-1 with TRBJ1-5; D remains ambiguous. V dropped 1 base and J dropped 2 bases, with 9 bases sitting between them. This CDR3 spans 15 amino acids. The germline V gene encodes CDR1 MNHNS and CDR2 SASEGT. For the CDR3, the DNA is TGTGCCAGCAGTGAAGGGGAGAAGGGCAATCAGCCCCAGCATTTT. Its translation is CASSEGEKGNQPQHF.

The rearrangement links TRBV6-5 to TRBJ2-7, with D unresolved. The CDR3 has 13 amino acids. Germline V gene sequence: CDR1 MNHEY, CDR2 SVGAGI. The germline V and J ends were trimmed by 2 bases and 5 bases, with 10 bases remaining between them. This chain's CDR3 is CASSYTPDHEQYF. In DNA, the CDR3 is TGTGCCAGCAGTTACACCCCTGACCACGAGCAGTACTTC.

This clone was counted a single time. The CDR3 nucleotides are TGTGCCAGCAGTTACTCGGGGGCCAGAGGCGAGACCCAGTACTTC. This sequence encodes CASSYSGARGETQYF. J is TRBJ2-5 and V is TRBV6-5, with a tentative D call TRBD1 (6 bases). This CDR3 is 15 amino acids long. Germline V gene lookup returns CDR1 MNHEY and CDR2 SVGAGI. V was shortened by 0 bases and J by 5 bases, with 13 bases between the two germline ends.